These 6 T cell receptor beta chains were all obtained from the same sample, sequenced in a study of blood T cell repertoires in COVID-19 (dated by TCRdb to 2020 to 2022). The receptor library was made with the immunoSEQ multiplex PCR assay. The immuneACCESS repertoire file appears here via TCRdb, limited to in-frame rearrangements. These files lack a portion of the clones; in checked studies, under half of the deficit traces to unresolved V genes, and the cause of the others is not known. This sample is represented by about 130,000 clones; about 88% of them were singletons. The ten largest clones represent 0.95% to 1.5% of the sample. The sequenced sample was peripheral blood. All receptors come from a woman older than 75 with acute or convalescent COVID-19.

The chain uses TRBV11-3 and TRBJ2-3; D remains unclear. The CDR3 totals 12 residues. V dropped 5 bases and J dropped 1 base, with 4 bases sitting between them. The germline V gene has CDR1 SGHNT and CDR2 YENEEA. The CDR3 nucleotides read TGTGCCAGCAGCCGGGGCACAGATACGCAGTATTTT. This encodes CASSRGTDTQYF.

This rearrangement joins TRBV4-3 to TRBJ1-1; 7 bases match TRBD1. Germline lookup yields CDR1 LGHNA and CDR2 YSLEER. J lost 7 bases, V lost 0 bases, and 2 bases had no gene match. This CDR3 has 13 amino acids. This CDR3 reads CASSQDGTVEAFF. The CDR3 bases are TGCGCCAGCAGCCAAGACGGGACAGTTGAAGCTTTCTTT.

The chain links TRBV20-1 to TRBJ1-1; D is possibly TRBD1 (6 bases). Germline CDR1 and CDR2: DFQATT and SNEGSKA (reference sequence). This CDR3 has 13 amino acids. V dropped 3 bases and J dropped 8 bases, with 16 bases sitting between them. The CDR3 bases are TGCAGTGCTAGTCCCTCCCGGGACAAAGAAGCTTTCTTT. Amino acids: CSASPSRDKEAFF.

This clone was recorded once. The chain couples TRBV7-9 to TRBJ1-1; 8 positions agree with TRBD1. The ends lost 4 bases at V and 0 bases at J; junction bases unmatched: 10. Looked up from germline, CDR1 is SEHNR and CDR2 is FQNEAQ (reference sequence). CDR3 length equals 17 residues. CDR3 region: CASSYDRGRGMNTEAFF. The DNA for the CDR3 is TGTGCCAGCAGCTATGACAGGGGTCGCGGTATGAACACTGAAGCTTTCTTT.

The V call is TRBV2, the J call TRBJ1-2, with D possibly being TRBD1 (5 bases). The CDR3 is 12 residues long. Trimming removed 6 bases at V and 8 bases at J, with 13 bases between. Germline lookup yields CDR1 SNHLY and CDR2 FYNNEI. The CDR3 is CASRGPVKGYTF. In nucleotides, the CDR3 is TGTGCCAGCAGGGGGCCCGTGAAGGGCTACACCTTC.

The chain employs TRBV28 and TRBJ1-1; 9 nucleotides match TRBD1. The V gene end was trimmed by 7 bases and the J gene end by 6 bases; junction bases not matched to a gene: 3. The CDR3 contains 12 residues. Germline assignment: CDR1 MDHEN and CDR2 SYDVKM. The CDR3 loop reads CASIRQGAEAFF. CDR3 coding DNA: TGTGCCAGCATTAGACAGGGGGCTGAAGCTTTCTTT.